A selection of T cell receptor beta chains follows, all from one sample in a study of T cells in Graves' hyperthyroidism and ophthalmopathy. A single record per CDR3 protein comes from TCRdb applying MiXCR to the multiplex PCR reads. The sample carries fewer than 650,000 distinct CDR3 sequences, roughly 14% recorded once. Sequenced material: blood. These receptors came from a woman aged 40 to 50 with Graves' ophthalmopathy. The CDR3 runs from the conserved cysteine through the conserved F or W. A D gene is named only where the DNA matches it firmly. Size is stated for part of the rows, as once, few or many counts, or as a class when the clone is expanded.

J: TRBJ1-1; size: many; D: .; V: TRBV6-1; CDR3: CASSEGEVGAFF; DNA: TGTGCCAGCAGTGAAGGGGAGGTTGGAGCTTTCTTT
J: TRBJ1-5; size: many; D: TRBD1; V: TRBV30; CDR3: CAWSSGQSNQPQHF; DNA: TGTGCCTGGAGTTCGGGACAGAGCAATCAGCCCCAGCATTTT
J: TRBJ1-2; size: many; D: .; V: TRBV10-3; CDR3: CAISEDGYGYTF; DNA: TGTGCCATCAGTGAGGACGGCTATGGCTACACCTTC
J: TRBJ1-2; size: .; D: TRBD1; V: TRBV4-1; CDR3: CASSQEGASAGQGDGYTF; DNA: TGCGCCAGCAGCCAAGAGGGTGCGTCGGCGGGACAGGGGGATGGCTACACCTTC
J: TRBJ2-7; size: few; D: .; V: TRBV4-3; CDR3: CASSQDRDSYYEQYF; DNA: TGCGCCAGCAGCCAAGACCGTGACTCCTACTACGAGCAGTACTTC
J: TRBJ1-3; size: many; D: .; V: TRBV7-9; CDR3: CASTSVGNTIYF; DNA: TGTGCCAGCACCTCGGTAGGCAACACCATATATTTT
J: TRBJ2-7; size: many; D: .; V: TRBV4-1; CDR3: CASSQEERTSYEQYF; DNA: TGCGCCAGCAGCCAAGAGGAACGTACCTCCTACGAGCAGTACTTC
J: TRBJ1-1; size: many; D: TRBD1; V: TRBV11-2; CDR3: CASSLVHGGQGIEAFF; DNA: TGTGCCAGCAGCTTAGTTCACGGAGGACAGGGCATTGAAGCTTTCTTT
J: TRBJ2-7; size: many; D: .; V: TRBV29-1; CDR3: CSVVLADSYEQYF; DNA: TGCAGCGTTGTCCTTGCAGACTCCTACGAGCAGTACTTC
J: TRBJ1-1; size: many; D: .; V: TRBV28; CDR3: CASREQGPPAFF; DNA: TGTGCCAGCAGGGAACAGGGACCGCCAGCTTTCTTT
J: TRBJ2-5; size: .; D: .; V: TRBV6-1; CDR3: CASKAAGGQETQYF; DNA: TGTGCCAGCAAGGCAGCCGGCGGGCAAGAGACCCAGTACTTC
J: TRBJ1-3; size: .; D: .; V: TRBV24-1; CDR3: CALWAFQPGNTIYF; DNA: TGTGCCCTTTGGGCTTTCCAACCTGGAAACACCATATATTTT
J: TRBJ2-2; size: .; D: TRBD2; V: TRBV29-1; CDR3: CSVVSGRARGELFF; DNA: TGCAGCGTTGTGAGCGGGAGGGCCCGTGGGGAGCTGTTTTTT
J: TRBJ2-7; size: few; D: TRBD2; V: TRBV4-1; CDR3: CASSQVASGRTYEQYF; DNA: TGCGCCAGCAGCCAAGTTGCTAGCGGGAGGACCTACGAGCAGTACTTC
J: TRBJ1-1; size: many; D: TRBD1; V: TRBV12-3/TRBV12-4; CDR3: CASSRTGKAEAFF; DNA: TGTGCCAGCAGTCGGACAGGGAAGGCTGAAGCTTTCTTT
J: TRBJ2-5; size: .; D: TRBD1; V: TRBV12-3/TRBV12-4; CDR3: CASSPRQTGGKETQYF; DNA: TGTGCCAGCAGCCCTAGACAGACAGGGGGCAAAGAGACCCAGTACTTC
J: TRBJ1-1; size: many; D: .; V: TRBV29-1; CDR3: CSVVLTGFTEAFF; DNA: TGCAGCGTTGTTCTTACAGGGTTCACTGAAGCTTTCTTT
J: TRBJ2-4; size: many; D: .; V: TRBV29-1; CDR3: CSVEDRRGVAKNIQYF; DNA: TGCAGCGTTGAAGATCGGCGGGGAGTAGCCAAAAACATTCAGTACTTC
J: TRBJ2-6; size: few; D: .; V: TRBV12-3/TRBV12-4; CDR3: CASSEQSSGANVLTF; DNA: TGTGCCAGCAGTGAACAGTCCTCTGGGGCCAACGTCCTGACTTTC
J: TRBJ2-4; size: .; D: .; V: TRBV27; CDR3: CASLGVGENIQYF; DNA: TGTGCCAGCTTAGGGGTAGGGGAAAACATTCAGTACTTC
J: TRBJ2-5; size: few; D: .; V: TRBV2; CDR3: CASSEFQTGFVETQYF; DNA: TGTGCCAGCAGTGAATTCCAAACAGGGTTCGTGGAGACCCAGTACTTC
J: TRBJ1-5; size: many; D: .; V: TRBV30; CDR3: CAWSLDSRQPQHF; DNA: TGTGCCTGGAGCCTAGACTCCAGGCAGCCCCAGCATTTT
J: TRBJ2-2; size: many; D: TRBD1; V: TRBV11-2; CDR3: CASSLGQFANTGELFF; DNA: TGTGCCAGCAGCCTGGGACAGTTCGCGAACACCGGGGAGCTGTTTTTT
J: TRBJ2-2; size: many; D: .; V: TRBV6-1; CDR3: CASRGQGGAGELFF; DNA: TGTGCCAGCAGAGGACAGGGAGGGGCCGGGGAGCTGTTTTTT
J: TRBJ1-2; size: few; D: .; V: TRBV5-5; CDR3: CASSLTVFYGYTF; DNA: TGTGCCAGCAGTTTGACAGTTTTCTATGGCTACACCTTC